Presented here are 27 T cell receptor beta chains from one specimen sequenced in a study of blood T cell repertoires in COVID-19. The protocol was immunoSEQ multiplex PCR, while the TCRdb copy is restricted to in-frame clones and leaves out a portion. The sample has about 280,000 clones; about 90% are singletons. What was sequenced was peripheral blood. The receptors come from a woman aged 25 to 39 with COVID-19, enrolled during active disease.

This chain joins TRBV4-1 and TRBJ2-3, with D possibly being TRBD2 (6 bases). Germline V lookup: CDR1 MGHRA, CDR2 YSYEKL. Trimming took 0 bases from V and 6 from J, leaving 13 bases between them. The CDR3 spans 15 residues. In DNA, the CDR3 is TGCGCCAGCAGCCAAGAGGGGACTCCGCTCGATACGCAGTATTTT. Protein product: CASSQEGTPLDTQYF.

The DNA for the CDR3 is TGTGCCAGCAGCTTATATAGTGGCGGCTATGGCTACACCTTC. Residues: CASSLYSGGYGYTF. The rearrangement links TRBV11-2 to TRBJ1-2; D is undetermined. Germline V gene data show CDR1 as SGHAT and CDR2 as FQNNGV. V gave up 2 bases and J gave up 4 bases, with 11 bases separating them. CDR3 length: 14 amino acids.

V gene TRBV5-6 combines with J gene TRBJ2-7; weak D call: TRBD1 (6 bases). Germline V CDR1 and CDR2: SGHDT, YYEEEE. Between the trimmed V and J ends, which lost 4 bases and 2 bases, there was a span of 22 bases. The CDR3 extends over 17 amino acids. In DNA, the CDR3 is TGTGCCAGCAGCCCCGTTGGGCCCCCAGGGGCCACCTACGAGCAGTACTTC. Amino acid sequence: CASSPVGPPGATYEQYF. Full variable domain (missing parts from reference TRBV5-6 and TRBJ2-7): DAGVTQSPTHLIKTRGQQVTLRCSPKSGHDTVSWYQQALGQGPQFIFQYYEEEERQRGNFPDRFSGHQFPNYSSELNVNALLLGDSALYLCASSPVGPPGATYEQYFGPGTRLTVT.

V gene TRBV11-2 combines with J gene TRBJ2-7, with D maybe TRBD1 (6 bases). Germline lookup yields CDR1 SGHAT and CDR2 FQNNGV. V was pared by 4 bases and J by 1 base, with 8 bases between. The CDR3 totals 13 residues. The CDR3 reads CASSWGQSYEQYF. CDR3 coding DNA: TGTGCCAGCAGCTGGGGACAATCCTACGAGCAGTACTTC.

The chain joins TRBV5-6 to TRBJ2-3; TRBD2 agrees at 9 bases. V shed 2 bases, J shed 3 bases, and the junction held 1 base outside the gene matches. This CDR3 spans 14 amino acids. Germline V gene sequence: CDR1 SGHDT, CDR2 YYEEEE. The CDR3 DNA sequence: TGTGCCAGCAGCTTCGCGGGGGGGACAGATACGCAGTATTTT. Amino acid sequence: CASSFAGGTDTQYF. The whole variable domain, filled in from reference TRBV5-6 and TRBJ2-3, reads DAGVTQSPTHLIKTRGQQVTLRCSPKSGHDTVSWYQQALGQGPQFIFQYYEEEERQRGNFPDRFSGHQFPNYSSELNVNALLLGDSALYLCASSFAGGTDTQYFGPGTRLTVL.

The V call is TRBV24-1, the J call TRBJ2-2; 7 bases line up with TRBD1. Germline V gene data show CDR1 as KGHDR and CDR2 as SFDVKD. Losses at the gene ends were 12 bases for V and 1 base for J; bases not matched to a gene: 7. The CDR3 extends over 14 amino acids. This CDR3 reads CAAAGTENTGELFF. CDR3 nucleotide sequence: TGTGCCGCGGCCGGGACAGAGAACACCGGGGAGCTGTTTTTT.

The chain carries TRBV29-1 and TRBJ1-1; 12 bases match TRBD1. With 1 base clipped from V and 4 bases from J, the junction kept 10 bases outside the gene matches. CDR1 is SQVTM and CDR2 is ANQGSEA in the germline V gene. This CDR3 has 17 amino acids. The CDR3 here is CSVEVLGTGGAITEAFF. The DNA of the CDR3 is TGCAGCGTTGAAGTTTTGGGGACAGGGGGCGCGATCACTGAAGCTTTCTTT.

This clone was found a few times. The chain uses TRBV7-9 and TRBJ1-1, with D uncertain. V was shortened by 2 bases and J by 4 bases, with 11 bases between the two germline ends. CDR1 is SEHNR and CDR2 is FQNEAQ in the germline V gene (reference sequence). The CDR3 contains 14 residues. The CDR3 here is CASSLILGGTEAFF. Written as DNA, the CDR3 is TGTGCCAGCAGCTTAATTCTCGGAGGCACTGAAGCTTTCTTT.

This clone occurred once. This sample also contains other DNA sequences that code for the same CDR3. V usage is TRBV11-2 and J usage is TRBJ1-2; D gene uncertain. Germline CDR1 SGHAT, CDR2 FQNNGV. CDR3 size: 13 residues. Trimming left V 2 bases short and J 8 bases short, with 12 bases between. The CDR3 nucleotides are TGTGCCAGCAGCTTATCGGGAGGCGGAGGCTACACCTTC. Amino acids: CASSLSGGGGYTF.

The CDR3 region has the DNA TGTGCCAGCAGCCAGGCCGAGGGAACCTACGAGCAGTACTTC. Protein product: CASSQAEGTYEQYF. The chain couples TRBV14 to TRBJ2-7; D may be TRBD2 (5 bases). Germline V gene lookup returns CDR1 SGHDN and CDR2 FVKESK. The CDR3 contains 14 residues. Trimming shortened V by 3 bases and J by 2 bases, and 11 bases separated the two germline ends.

The chain combines TRBV5-4 with TRBJ2-7; 7 nucleotides line up with TRBD1. CDR3 length: 15 amino acids. Per germline, CDR1 SGHNT and CDR2 YYREEE (reference sequence). The trim removed 4 bases at V and 0 bases at J, leaving 7 bases unmatched. In nucleotides, the CDR3 is TGTGCCAGCAGCACCGGGACAGTTCCCTCCTACGAGCAGTACTTC. Its protein product is CASSTGTVPSYEQYF.

The V call is TRBV27, the J call TRBJ2-3, with D perhaps TRBD1 (5 bases). Trimming cost V 5 bases and J 1 base, with 13 bases left between them. The germline gives CDR1 MNHEY, CDR2 SMNVEV (reference sequence). The CDR3 has 15 amino acids. For the CDR3, the DNA is TGTGCCAGCAGTCCCGACCCAGGGCGCACAGATACGCAGTATTTT. Translating gives CASSPDPGRTDTQYF.

V and J are TRBV16 and TRBJ2-2; no firm D call. Germline lookup yields CDR1 KGHSY and CDR2 FQNENV. V lost 1 base to trimming and J lost 4 bases, with 10 bases between them. CDR3 length: 15 residues. CDR3 DNA sequence: TGTGCCAGCAGCCAATATATGGCACCCACCGGGGAGCTGTTTTTT. Residues: CASSQYMAPTGELFF.

The chain recombines TRBV9 with TRBJ2-1; a weak D match, TRBD1 (6 bases). The CDR3 runs to 13 residues. The V and J ends lost 2 bases and 6 bases respectively, with 9 bases between them. Per the germline V gene, CDR1 is SGDLS and CDR2 is YYNGEE. The DNA of the CDR3 is TGTGCCAGCAGCGTCACAGGGACCAATGAGCAGTTCTTC. This codes for CASSVTGTNEQFF. Filled out from reference TRBV9 and TRBJ2-1, the complete variable domain reads DSGVTQTPKHLITATGQRVTLRCSPRSGDLSVYWYQQSLDQGLQFLIQYYNGEERAKGNILERFSAQQFPDLHSELNLSSLELGDSALYFCASSVTGTNEQFFGPGTRLTVL.

The chain is built from TRBV6-5 and TRBJ2-7; 7 nucleotides align to TRBD1. The CDR3 runs to 14 residues. V lost 5 bases and J lost 3; bases outside the gene matches: 7. CDR1 is MNHEY and CDR2 is SVGAGI in the germline V gene. CDR3 amino acids: CASSPGTDYYEQYF. As DNA, the CDR3 is TGTGCCAGCAGTCCCGGGACAGACTACTACGAGCAGTACTTC.

The CDR3 bases are TGTGCCAGCAGTTTTTTTATCGGGACAAGCGGAAACACCATATATTTT. Translation: CASSFFIGTSGNTIYF. The chain uses TRBV6-6 and TRBJ1-3, with a weak D call TRBD1 (6 bases). In germline, CDR1 is MNHNY, CDR2 SVGAGI (reference sequence). Deletions cut 4 bases from V and 4 bases from J, with 17 bases between. The CDR3 runs to 16 residues.

This clone occurred once. At the DNA level, this CDR3 is encoded by other sequences in the same sample as well. The J gene is TRBJ2-7, the V gene TRBV7-2; 8 nucleotides agree with TRBD1. CDR1 is SGHTA and CDR2 is FQGNSA in the germline V gene. With V trimmed by 3 bases and J by 0 bases, 1 base remained unmatched. CDR3 size: 14 residues. The CDR3 DNA reads as TGTGCCAGCAGCTTTGGGACAGGCTCCTACGAGCAGTACTTC. This translates into CASSFGTGSYEQYF.

The gene calls are TRBV19 and TRBJ2-1; TRBD1 matches 9 bases. J lost 6 bases, V lost 3 bases, and 9 bases had no gene match. This CDR3 has 16 residues. Germline CDR1 LNHDA, CDR2 SQIVND (reference sequence). The CDR3 region has the DNA TGTGCCAGTAGTATTAACTGGGACAGGGTTCGCAATGAGCAGTTCTTC. Translation gives CASSINWDRVRNEQFF.

The gene calls are TRBV27 and TRBJ1-2; weak D call: TRBD1 (5 bases). In germline, CDR1 is MNHEY, CDR2 SMNVEV (reference sequence). The CDR3 is 16 residues long. V shed 2 bases and J shed 1 base, with 14 bases lying between them. CDR3 coding DNA: TGTGCCAGCAGTTTAGTGTCGGCGGGGGATAACTATGGCTACACCTTC. Its protein product is CASSLVSAGDNYGYTF.

The chain joins TRBV5-1 to TRBJ1-2; D possibly corresponds to TRBD1 (5 bases). Germline loops: CDR1 SGHRS, CDR2 YFSETQ. V was trimmed by 0 bases and J by 8 bases, leaving 11 bases between them. This CDR3 has 13 residues. The DNA of the CDR3 is TGCGCCAGCAGCTTGGTCGACAGCACAGGCTACACCTTC. Translating gives CASSLVDSTGYTF.

The chain recombines TRBV6-5 with TRBJ1-3; D gene ambiguous. V was shortened by 2 bases and J by 3 bases, with 8 bases between the two germline ends. The CDR3 contains 14 residues. Germline V lookup: CDR1 MNHEY, CDR2 SVGAGI. CDR3 sequence: CASSYPGSGNTIYF. The CDR3 DNA sequence: TGTGCCAGCAGTTACCCCGGGAGTGGAAACACCATATATTTT.

This chain uses TRBV2 with TRBJ1-4; D call uncertain. CDR1 SNHLY and CDR2 FYNNEI come from the germline V gene. The CDR3 is made up of 14 amino acids. The ends were cut back, 4 bases at V and 4 bases at J, with 10 bases in the middle. The CDR3 spells CASSGELYNEKLFF. The CDR3 DNA is TGTGCCAGCAGTGGAGAGTTATATAATGAAAAACTGTTTTTT.

The V gene is TRBV27, the J gene TRBJ2-2; 10 bases line up with TRBD2. CDR3 length: 16 residues. V shed 6 bases and J 8 bases; nucleotides not matched to a gene: 12. Germline CDR1 and CDR2: MNHEY and SMNVEV (reference sequence). CDR3 nucleotides: TGTGCCAGCAGGACCCTAGCGGGGGCGTCGGGGGGGGAGCTGTTTTTT. This translates into CASRTLAGASGGELFF.

V and J are TRBV6-4 and TRBJ2-1; 8 bases map to TRBD2. The germline V gene has CDR1 MRHNA and CDR2 SNTAGT. V lost 5 bases, J lost 4 bases, and 13 bases stayed unmatched. CDR3 length: 17 amino acids. In DNA form, the CDR3 reads TGTGCCAGCAGTCTTCTCCCCGACTTAGCGGGGTACAATGAGCAGTTCTTC. Translated: CASSLLPDLAGYNEQFF.

The gene calls are TRBV19 and TRBJ1-1; 7 bases map to TRBD1. The CDR3 spans 12 residues. Trimming at V came to 4 bases and at J to 4 bases, leaving 0 bases not matched to a gene. Germline V CDR1 and CDR2: LNHDA, SQIVND (reference sequence). In DNA, the CDR3 is TGTGCCAGTAGTAACAGGGGCACTGAAGCTTTCTTT. This translates into CASSNRGTEAFF.

The chain joins TRBV6-6 to TRBJ2-3; D is perhaps TRBD2 (6 bases). V was pared by 2 bases and J by 0 bases, with 12 bases between. Germline V CDR1 and CDR2: MNHNY, SVGAGI (reference sequence). This CDR3 spans 16 amino acids. This chain's CDR3 is CASSYPLGTSTDTQYF. As DNA, the CDR3 is TGTGCCAGCAGTTACCCCCTCGGGACTAGCACAGATACGCAGTATTTT.

The CDR3 here is CASSLEGKNIQYF. The CDR3 DNA sequence: TGTGCCAGCAGCTTGGAGGGAAAAAACATTCAGTACTTC. The chain combines TRBV7-9 with TRBJ2-4; a possible D gene is TRBD2 (6 bases). The CDR3 is 13 amino acids. CDR1 is SEHNR and CDR2 is FQNEAQ in the germline V gene (reference sequence). Trimming removed 3 bases at V and 4 bases at J, with 7 bases between.